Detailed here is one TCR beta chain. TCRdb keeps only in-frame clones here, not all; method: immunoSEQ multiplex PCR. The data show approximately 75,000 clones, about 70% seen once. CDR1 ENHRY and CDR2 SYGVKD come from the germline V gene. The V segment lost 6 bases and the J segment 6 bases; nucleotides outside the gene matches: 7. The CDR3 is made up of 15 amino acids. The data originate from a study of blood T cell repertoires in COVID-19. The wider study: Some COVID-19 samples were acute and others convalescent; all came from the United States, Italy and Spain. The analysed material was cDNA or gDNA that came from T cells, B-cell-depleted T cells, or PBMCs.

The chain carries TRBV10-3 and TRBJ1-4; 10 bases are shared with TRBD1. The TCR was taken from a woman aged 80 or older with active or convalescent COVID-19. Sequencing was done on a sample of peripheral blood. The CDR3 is CAISPATGGYEKLFF. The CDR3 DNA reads TGTGCCATCAGCCCAGCGACAGGGGGCTATGAAAAACTGTTTTTT.